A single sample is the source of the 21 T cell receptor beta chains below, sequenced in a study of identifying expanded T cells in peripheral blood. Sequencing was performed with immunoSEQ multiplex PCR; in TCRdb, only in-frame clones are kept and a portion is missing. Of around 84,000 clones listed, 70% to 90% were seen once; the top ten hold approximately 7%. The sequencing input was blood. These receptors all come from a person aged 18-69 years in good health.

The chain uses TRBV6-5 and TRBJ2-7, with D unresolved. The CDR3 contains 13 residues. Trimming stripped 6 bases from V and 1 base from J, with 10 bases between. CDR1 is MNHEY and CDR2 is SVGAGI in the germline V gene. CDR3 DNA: TGTGCCAGCAGACGAGGCCAGTCCTACGAGCAGTACTTC. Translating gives CASRRGQSYEQYF.

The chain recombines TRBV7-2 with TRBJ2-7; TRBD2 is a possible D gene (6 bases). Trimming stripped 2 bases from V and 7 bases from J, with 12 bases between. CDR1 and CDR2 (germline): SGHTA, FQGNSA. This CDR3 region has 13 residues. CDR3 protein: CASSLFGRGEQYF. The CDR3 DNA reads TGTGCCAGCAGCTTATTCGGCCGGGGGGAGCAGTACTTC. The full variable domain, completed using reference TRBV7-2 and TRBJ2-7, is GAGVSQSPSNKVTEKGKDVELRCDPISGHTALYWYRQSLGQGLEFLIYFQGNSAPDKSGLPSDRFSAERTGGSVSTLTIQRTQQEDSAVYLCASSLFGRGEQYFGPGTRLTVT.

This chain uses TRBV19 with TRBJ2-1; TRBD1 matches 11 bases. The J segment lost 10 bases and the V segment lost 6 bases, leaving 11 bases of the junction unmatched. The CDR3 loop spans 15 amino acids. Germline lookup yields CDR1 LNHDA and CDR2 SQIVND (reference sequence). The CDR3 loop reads CASRQGTGGWSEQFF. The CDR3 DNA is TGTGCCAGTAGGCAGGGGACAGGGGGGTGGTCGGAGCAGTTCTTC.

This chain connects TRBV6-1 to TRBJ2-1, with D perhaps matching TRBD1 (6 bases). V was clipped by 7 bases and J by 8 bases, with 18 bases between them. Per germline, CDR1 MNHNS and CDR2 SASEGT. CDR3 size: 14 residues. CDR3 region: CASIYTTGLDEQFF. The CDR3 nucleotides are TGTGCCAGCATTTATACCACAGGGTTGGATGAGCAGTTCTTC.

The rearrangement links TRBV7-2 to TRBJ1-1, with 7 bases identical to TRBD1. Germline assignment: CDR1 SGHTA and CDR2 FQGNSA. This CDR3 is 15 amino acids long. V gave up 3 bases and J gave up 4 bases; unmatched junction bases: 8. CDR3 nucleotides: TGTGCCAGCAGCTTTCCAACTCAGGGGGTCACTGAAGCTTTCTTT. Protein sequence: CASSFPTQGVTEAFF.

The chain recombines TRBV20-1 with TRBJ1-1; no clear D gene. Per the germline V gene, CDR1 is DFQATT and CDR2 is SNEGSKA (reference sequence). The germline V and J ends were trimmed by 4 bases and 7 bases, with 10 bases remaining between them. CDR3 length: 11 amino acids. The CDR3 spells CSAILEGEAFF. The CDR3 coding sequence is TGCAGTGCTATTCTGGAGGGTGAAGCTTTCTTT.

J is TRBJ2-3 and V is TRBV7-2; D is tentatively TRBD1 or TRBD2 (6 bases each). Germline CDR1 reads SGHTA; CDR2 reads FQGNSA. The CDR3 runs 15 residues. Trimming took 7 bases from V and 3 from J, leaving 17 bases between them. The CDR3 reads CASTGGGGRTDTQYF. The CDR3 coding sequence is TGTGCCAGCACCGGAGGGGGAGGCCGAACAGATACGCAGTATTTT.

The CDR3 region is CASNQGQGKTEAFF. In DNA, the CDR3 is TGTGCCAGCAACCAGGGACAGGGAAAGACTGAAGCTTTCTTT. V usage is TRBV2 and J usage is TRBJ1-1; TRBD1 agrees at 9 bases. Per germline, CDR1 SNHLY and CDR2 FYNNEI. The trim removed 7 bases at V and 5 bases at J, leaving 8 bases unmatched. This CDR3 comprises 14 residues.

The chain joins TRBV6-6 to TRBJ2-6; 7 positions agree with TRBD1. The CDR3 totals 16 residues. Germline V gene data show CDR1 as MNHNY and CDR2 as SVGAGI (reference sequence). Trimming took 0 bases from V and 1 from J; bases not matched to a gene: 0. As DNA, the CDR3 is TGTGCCAGCAGTTACTCCAGGGGGTCTGGGGCCAACGTCCTGACTTTC. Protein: CASSYSRGSGANVLTF.

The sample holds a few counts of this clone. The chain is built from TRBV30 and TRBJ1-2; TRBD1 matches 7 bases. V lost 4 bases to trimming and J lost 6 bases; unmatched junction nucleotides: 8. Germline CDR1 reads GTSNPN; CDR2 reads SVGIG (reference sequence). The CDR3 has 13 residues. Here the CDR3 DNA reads TGTGCCTGGACCGGACAGGCGGCGGATGGCTACACCTTC. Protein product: CAWTGQAADGYTF.

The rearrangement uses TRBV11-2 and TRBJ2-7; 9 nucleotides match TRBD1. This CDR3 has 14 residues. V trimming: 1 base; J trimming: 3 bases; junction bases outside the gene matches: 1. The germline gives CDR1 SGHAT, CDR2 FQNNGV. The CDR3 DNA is TGTGCCAGCAGCTTAGGGACAGGGGTCTACGAGCAGTACTTC. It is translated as CASSLGTGVYEQYF.

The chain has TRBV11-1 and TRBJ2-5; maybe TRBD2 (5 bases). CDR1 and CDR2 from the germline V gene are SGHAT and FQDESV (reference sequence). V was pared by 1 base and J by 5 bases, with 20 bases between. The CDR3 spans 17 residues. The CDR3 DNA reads TGTGCCAGCAGCTTAGAAGGCCTAGGCAGGAGAGGGGAGACCCAGTACTTC. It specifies CASSLEGLGRRGETQYF.

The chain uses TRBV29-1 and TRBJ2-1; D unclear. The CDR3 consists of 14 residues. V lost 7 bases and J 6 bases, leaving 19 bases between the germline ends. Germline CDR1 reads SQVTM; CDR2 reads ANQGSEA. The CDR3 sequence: CSAAPFAAGNEQFF. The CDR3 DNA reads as TGCAGCGCTGCCCCTTTCGCGGCCGGCAATGAGCAGTTCTTC.

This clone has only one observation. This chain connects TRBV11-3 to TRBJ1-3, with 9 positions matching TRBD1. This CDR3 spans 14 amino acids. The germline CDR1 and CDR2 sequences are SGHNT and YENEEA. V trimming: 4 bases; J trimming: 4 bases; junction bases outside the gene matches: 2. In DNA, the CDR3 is TGTGCCAGCAGCTACAGGGGGCGCGGAAACACCATATATTTT. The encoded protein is CASSYRGRGNTIYF.

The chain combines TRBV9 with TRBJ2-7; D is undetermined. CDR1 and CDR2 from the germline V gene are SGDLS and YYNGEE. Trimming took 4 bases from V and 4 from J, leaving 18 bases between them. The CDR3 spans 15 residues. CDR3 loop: CASSPALGSWYEQYF. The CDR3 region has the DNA TGTGCCAGCAGCCCCGCTCTGGGAAGCTGGTACGAGCAGTACTTC.

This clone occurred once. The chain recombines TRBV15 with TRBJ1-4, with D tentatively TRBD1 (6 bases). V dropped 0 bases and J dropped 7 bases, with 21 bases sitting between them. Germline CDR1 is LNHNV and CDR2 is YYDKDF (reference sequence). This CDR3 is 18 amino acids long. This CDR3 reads CATSRDRSRGWGSEKLFF. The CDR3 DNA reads TGTGCCACCAGCAGAGATCGTAGCAGGGGATGGGGAAGTGAAAAACTGTTTTTT.

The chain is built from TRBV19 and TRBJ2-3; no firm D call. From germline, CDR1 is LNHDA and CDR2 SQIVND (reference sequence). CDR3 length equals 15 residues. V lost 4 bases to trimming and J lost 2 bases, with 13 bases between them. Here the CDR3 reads CASSSLVSPTDTQYF. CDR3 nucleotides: TGTGCCAGTAGTAGCCTAGTCTCGCCCACAGATACGCAGTATTTT. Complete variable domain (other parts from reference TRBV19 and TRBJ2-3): DGGITQSPKYLFRKEGQNVTLSCEQNLNHDAMYWYRQDPGQGLRLIYYSQIVNDFQKGDIAEGYSVSREKKESFPLTVTSAQKNPTAFYLCASSSLVSPTDTQYFGPGTRLTVL.

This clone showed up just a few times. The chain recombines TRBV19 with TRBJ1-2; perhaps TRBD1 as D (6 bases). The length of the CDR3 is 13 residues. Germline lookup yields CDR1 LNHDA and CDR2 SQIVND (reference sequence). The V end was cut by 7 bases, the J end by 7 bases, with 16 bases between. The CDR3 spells CASISGAPGGYTF. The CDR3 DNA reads TGTGCCAGTATATCGGGGGCGCCGGGTGGCTACACCTTC.

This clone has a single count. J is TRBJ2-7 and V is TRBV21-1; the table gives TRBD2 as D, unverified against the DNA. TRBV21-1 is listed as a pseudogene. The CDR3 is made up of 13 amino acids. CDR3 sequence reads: CASSPTGSYEQYF. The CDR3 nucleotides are TGTGCCAGCAGCCCCACTGGCTCCTACGAGCAGTACTTC.

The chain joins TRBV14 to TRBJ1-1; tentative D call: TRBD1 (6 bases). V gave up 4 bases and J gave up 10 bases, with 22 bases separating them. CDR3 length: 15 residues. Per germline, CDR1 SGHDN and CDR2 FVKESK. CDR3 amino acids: CASSLDWGGKGGAFF. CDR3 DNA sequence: TGTGCCAGCAGCCTCGACTGGGGGGGCAAAGGTGGAGCTTTCTTT.

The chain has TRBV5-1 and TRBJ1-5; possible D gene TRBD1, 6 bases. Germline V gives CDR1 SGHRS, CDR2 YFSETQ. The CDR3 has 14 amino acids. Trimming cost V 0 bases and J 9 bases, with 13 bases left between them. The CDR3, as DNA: TGCGCCAGCAGCTTGGGGCAGGGGAGGGGGCCCCAGCATTTT. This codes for CASSLGQGRGPQHF.